Below are 14 T cell receptor beta chains sequenced from a single sample in a study of T-cell reconstitution after alpha-beta-depleted transplantation in children. Unique molecular identifiers featured in how the TCRbeta library was prepared. TCRdb fed the PCR reads into MiXCR, producing one record per CDR3 protein. The sample lists fewer than 350,000 distinct CDR3 sequences, under 14% occurring once. This specimen consisted of peripheral blood, obtained 180 days after TCRalphabeta/CD19-depleted stem cell transplant. The receptors were sampled from a male patient between 2 and 10 years old who had a stem cell transplant for chronic granulomatous disease, so the T cells may come from the graft donor.

This clonotype was found many times. The chain employs TRBV7-9 and TRBJ2-1, with 11 bases fitting TRBD2. CDR3 size: 14 residues. Germline CDR1 SEHNR, CDR2 FQNEAQ (reference sequence). With 6 bases clipped from V and 5 bases from J, the junction kept 3 bases outside the gene matches. The CDR3: CASRLAGVHNEQFF. In nucleotides, the CDR3 is TGTGCCAGCAGACTAGCGGGAGTCCACAATGAGCAGTTCTTC.

This clonotype was seen repeatedly, ten times or more. The V and J genes are TRBV14 and TRBJ2-1; D perhaps matches TRBD2 (6 bases). The CDR3 runs to 16 residues. CDR1 and CDR2 from the germline V gene are SGHDN and FVKESK. V lost 0 bases to trimming and J lost 0 bases, with 9 bases between them. DNA for the CDR3: TGTGCCAGCAGCCAAGAGCGGGGCAGCTCCTACAATGAGCAGTTCTTC. Translating gives CASSQERGSSYNEQFF.

This clonotype was picked up many times. V usage is TRBV12-3 or TRBV12-4 and J usage is TRBJ2-2; D is perhaps TRBD2 (6 bases). V lost 5 bases to trimming and J lost 6 bases, with 10 bases between them. CDR3 size: 13 residues. CDR3 sequence reads: CASSVWGAGELFF. CDR3 DNA: TGTGCCAGCAGTGTCTGGGGGGCCGGGGAGCTGTTTTTT.

This clonotype showed up many times. This chain uses TRBV6-1 with TRBJ1-5; D possibly corresponds to TRBD1 (6 bases). Trimming stripped 6 bases from V and 4 bases from J, with 13 bases between. Germline CDR1 and CDR2: MNHNS and SASEGT. This CDR3 is built from 14 residues. The CDR3, as DNA: TGTGCCAGCAGCCTTAACAGGGATAATCAGCCCCAGCATTTT. It is translated as CASSLNRDNQPQHF.

This clonotype was seen ten or more times. The CDR3 protein is CSARGPGTGSYEQYF. CDR3 nucleotide sequence: TGCAGTGCTAGAGGGCCCGGGACAGGCTCCTACGAGCAGTACTTC. This chain uses TRBV20-1 with TRBJ2-7, with 8 positions matching TRBD1. The germline V gene has CDR1 DFQATT and CDR2 SNEGSKA (reference sequence). J gave up 0 bases and V 1 base, and 5 bases lay outside the gene matches. The CDR3 covers 15 residues.

This clonotype was detected ten times or more. V and J are TRBV12-3 or TRBV12-4 and TRBJ1-2, with D hard to call. The CDR3 is 13 residues long. The germline V and J ends were trimmed by 5 bases and 7 bases, with 14 bases remaining between them. The DNA for the CDR3 is TGTGCCAGCAGTCTGGGCCAAGGGTTTGGCTACACCTTC. The encoded protein is CASSLGQGFGYTF.

This clonotype was seen many times. The rearrangement uses TRBV7-8 and TRBJ2-7; TRBD2 matches at 15 bases. The ends lost 0 bases at V and 6 bases at J; junction bases unmatched: 12. Germline CDR1 reads SGHVS; CDR2 reads FQNEAQ. This CDR3 has 19 residues. CDR3 loop: CASSLAPRTSGRAVGEQYF. The CDR3 DNA follows: TGTGCCAGCAGCTTAGCGCCCCGGACTAGCGGGAGGGCCGTAGGCGAGCAGTACTTC.

This clonotype was seen many times. The chain uses TRBV7-9 and TRBJ2-1; D ambiguous. Per germline, CDR1 SEHNR and CDR2 FQNEAQ (reference sequence). The V gene lost 5 bases and the J gene lost 7 bases, with 18 bases spanning the gap. The CDR3 has 15 residues. CDR3 DNA sequence: TGTGCCAGCAGCCCCTTAGAAAGATCGTATAATGAGCAGTTCTTC. It specifies CASSPLERSYNEQFF.

V and J are TRBV23-1 and TRBJ2-2; D possibly corresponds to TRBD1 (6 bases). TRBV23-1 falls under the ORF class, with uncertain function. V lost 0 bases to trimming and J lost 5 bases, with 10 bases between them. The CDR3 covers 15 residues. DNA of the CDR3: TGCGCCAGCAGTCAATCGAGGACAGCTACCGGGGAGCTGTTTTTT. Protein sequence: CASSQSRTATGELFF.

This clonotype was counted at least ten times. The chain joins TRBV12-3 or TRBV12-4 to TRBJ2-2; D possibly corresponds to TRBD2 (5 bases). The CDR3 is 17 residues long. V shed 5 bases and J shed 6 bases, with 22 bases lying between them. As DNA, the CDR3 is TGTGCCAGCAGTCTCACCGGGGTATTTAGTTTCGCCGGGGAGCTGTTTTTT. Amino acid sequence: CASSLTGVFSFAGELFF.

This clonotype was recorded many times. The V call is TRBV5-1, the J call TRBJ2-7; D remains unclear. Trimming left V 5 bases short and J 3 bases short, with 18 bases between. CDR3 length: 15 residues. From germline, CDR1 is SGHRS and CDR2 YFSETQ. CDR3 coding DNA: TGCGCCAGCAGATTCACGGGCTCCGGCTACTACGAGCAGTACTTC. Its protein is CASRFTGSGYYEQYF.

This clonotype was counted many times. The V and J genes are TRBV7-2 and TRBJ2-5; possible D gene TRBD1, 6 bases. CDR1 and CDR2 (germline): SGHTA, FQGNSA. Trimming removed 5 bases at V and 7 bases at J, with 11 bases between. The CDR3 loop spans 12 amino acids. The CDR3 nucleotides are TGTGCCAGCAGCATCGACAGGTGGACCCAGTACTTC. It specifies CASSIDRWTQYF.

This clonotype was counted at least ten times. The chain has TRBV7-9 and TRBJ2-6; perhaps D is TRBD1 or TRBD2 (5 bases each). This CDR3 region has 17 residues. In germline, CDR1 is SEHNR, CDR2 FQNEAQ (reference sequence). V shed 3 bases and J shed 2 bases, with 14 bases lying between them. In nucleotides, the CDR3 is TGTGCCAGCAGCTTGCCGGGACGGAACCCTGGGGCCAACGTCCTGACTTTC. Its protein is CASSLPGRNPGANVLTF.

This chain connects TRBV29-1 to TRBJ2-2; D possibly corresponds to TRBD1 (6 bases). The CDR3 extends over 13 amino acids. Trimming removed 2 bases from V and 5 bases from J, with 9 bases in between. Germline V gene data show CDR1 as SQVTM and CDR2 as ANQGSEA. The DNA for the CDR3 is TGCAGCGTTGAAATCGGACAGACCGGGGAGCTGTTTTTT. It translates to CSVEIGQTGELFF.